This record concerns one T cell receptor (beta chain) sequence. Its antigen remains unidentified. This specimen belongs to a study of cytomegalovirus exposure and HLA in healthy donors. Whole-study findings and limits: Follow-up analysis found HLA locus-dependent TCR association rates, highest for DRB1 and lowest for HLA-C.

With 60 Vbeta and 13 Jbeta primers, the PCR was carried out. Sequenced by immunoSEQ multiplex PCR; TCRdb stores in-frame clones only, minus some. The table has 74,000 or so clones, around four fifths seen once; the top ten hold around 3.1%. Per the germline V gene, CDR1 is ENHRY and CDR2 is SYGVKD. V lost 3 bases and J lost 6; bases outside the gene matches: 4. CDR3 length: 15 residues. The gene calls are TRBV10-3 and TRBJ2-1; 11 nucleotides line up with TRBD2. The specimen sequenced was PBMCs. The clonotype was recovered from a middle-aged man in good health and CMV-seropositive. The CDR3: CAISERLAGINEQFF. The DNA of the CDR3 is TGTGCCATCAGTGAAAGACTAGCGGGAATCAATGAGCAGTTCTTC.